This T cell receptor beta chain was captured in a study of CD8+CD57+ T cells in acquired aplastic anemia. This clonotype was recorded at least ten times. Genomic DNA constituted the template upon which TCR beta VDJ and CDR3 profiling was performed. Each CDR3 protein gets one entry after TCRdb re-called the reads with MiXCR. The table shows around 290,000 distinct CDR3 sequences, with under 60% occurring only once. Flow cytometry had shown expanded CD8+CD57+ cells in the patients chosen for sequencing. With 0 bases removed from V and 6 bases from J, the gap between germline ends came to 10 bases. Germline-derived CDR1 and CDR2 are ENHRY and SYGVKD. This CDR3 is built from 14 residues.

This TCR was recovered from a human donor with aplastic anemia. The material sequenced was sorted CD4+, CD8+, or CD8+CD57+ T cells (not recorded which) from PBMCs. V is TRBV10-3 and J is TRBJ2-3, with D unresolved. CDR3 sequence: CAISESVVSDTQYF. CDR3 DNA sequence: TGTGCCATCAGTGAGTCGGTGGTTTCGGATACGCAGTATTTT.